The sequence of this T cell receptor beta chain was determined in a study of human T cells and chemical hapten exposure. Study observations and caveats: Versus controls, expanded TCRs had significantly more large CDR3 similarity clusters.

As to time point: patch test 2, 6 weeks after DPC sensitization. Treatment in this sample: therapeutic diphenylcyclopropenone sensitization with weekly scalp DPC. At every patch-test visit, blood was drawn before the patch test was applied. This clonotype was found many times. Its antigen is not identified. With 0 bases removed from V and 1 base from J, the gap between germline ends came to 5 bases. The CDR3 length is 14 residues. The germline V gene has CDR1 SGHTA and CDR2 FQGNSA. TCRdb reprocessed the RACE reads via MiXCR and lists one record per CDR3 protein. The data show 65,000 to 95,000 distinct CDR3 sequences, 6% to 8.5% seen once.

The clonotype was recovered from a woman aged 30 to 39 with alopecia areata. Some clones in this sample may be carry-over from other donors' samples. The chain employs TRBV7-2 and TRBJ2-3; D not resolved. This specimen consisted of whole blood, obtained in connection with sensitization to the hapten diphenylcyclopropenone (DPC). The CDR3 region is CASSLALGTDTQYF. CDR3 in DNA: TGTGCCAGCAGCTTAGCACTGGGCACAGATACGCAGTATTTT.